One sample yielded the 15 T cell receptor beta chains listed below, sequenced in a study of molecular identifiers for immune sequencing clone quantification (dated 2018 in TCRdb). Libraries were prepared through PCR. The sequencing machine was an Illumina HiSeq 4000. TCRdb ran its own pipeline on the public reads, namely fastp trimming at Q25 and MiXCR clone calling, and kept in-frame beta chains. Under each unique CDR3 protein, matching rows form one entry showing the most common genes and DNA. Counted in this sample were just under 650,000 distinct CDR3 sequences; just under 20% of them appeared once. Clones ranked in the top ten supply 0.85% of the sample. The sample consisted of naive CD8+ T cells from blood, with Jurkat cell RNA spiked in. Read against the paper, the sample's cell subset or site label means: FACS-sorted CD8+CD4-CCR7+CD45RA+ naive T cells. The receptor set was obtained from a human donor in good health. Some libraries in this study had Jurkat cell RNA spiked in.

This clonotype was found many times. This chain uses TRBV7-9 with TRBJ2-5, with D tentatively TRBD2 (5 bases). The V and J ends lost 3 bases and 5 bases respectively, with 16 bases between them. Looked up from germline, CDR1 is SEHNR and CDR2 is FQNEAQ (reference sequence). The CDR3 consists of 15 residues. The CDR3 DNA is TGTGCCAGCAGCTTGGTCGGACTGGGAGAGGAGACCCAGTACTTC. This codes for CASSLVGLGEETQYF.

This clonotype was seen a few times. This CDR3 is CASSYPDRPYEQYF. DNA of the CDR3: TGTGCCAGCAGCTACCCGGACAGGCCCTACGAGCAGTACTTC. The gene calls are TRBV5-4 and TRBJ2-7; TRBD1 agrees at 7 bases. V gave up 3 bases and J gave up 2 bases; unmatched junction bases: 5. This CDR3 comprises 14 residues. Per the germline V gene, CDR1 is SGHNT and CDR2 is YYREEE (reference sequence). Full variable domain (outside the CDR3, taken from reference TRBV5-4 and TRBJ2-7): ETGVTQSPTHLIKTRGQQVTLRCSSQSGHNTVSWYQQALGQGPQFIFQYYREEENGRGNFPPRFSGLQFPNYSSELNVNALELDDSALYLCASSYPDRPYEQYFGPGTRLTVT.

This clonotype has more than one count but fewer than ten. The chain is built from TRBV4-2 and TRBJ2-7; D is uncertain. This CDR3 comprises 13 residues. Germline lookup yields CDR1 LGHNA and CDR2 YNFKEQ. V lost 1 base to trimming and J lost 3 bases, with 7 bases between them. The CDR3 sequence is CASSQGRHYEQYF. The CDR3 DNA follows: TGTGCCAGCAGCCAAGGACGACACTACGAGCAGTACTTC.

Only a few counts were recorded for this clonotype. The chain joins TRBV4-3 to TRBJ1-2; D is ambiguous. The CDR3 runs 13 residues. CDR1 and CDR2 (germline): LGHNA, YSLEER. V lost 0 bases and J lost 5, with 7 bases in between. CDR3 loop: CASSQDAVYGYTF. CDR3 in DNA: TGCGCCAGCAGCCAAGATGCCGTTTATGGCTACACCTTC.

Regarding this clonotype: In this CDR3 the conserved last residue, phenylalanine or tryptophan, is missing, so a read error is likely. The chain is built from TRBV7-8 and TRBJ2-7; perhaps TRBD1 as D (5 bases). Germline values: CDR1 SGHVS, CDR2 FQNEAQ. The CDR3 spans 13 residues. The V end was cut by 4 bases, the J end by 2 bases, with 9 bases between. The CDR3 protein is CASSSREAYEQYS. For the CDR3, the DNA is TGTGCCAGCAGCTCCAGGGAAGCCTACGAGCAGTACTCC.

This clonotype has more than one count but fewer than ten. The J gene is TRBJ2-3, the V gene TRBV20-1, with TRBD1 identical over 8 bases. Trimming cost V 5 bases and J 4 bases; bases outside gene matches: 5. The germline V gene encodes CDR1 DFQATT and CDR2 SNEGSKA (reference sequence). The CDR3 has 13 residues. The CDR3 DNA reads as TGCAGTGCTCTCCCAGGGGGCTCAGATACGCAGTATTTT. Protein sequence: CSALPGGSDTQYF.

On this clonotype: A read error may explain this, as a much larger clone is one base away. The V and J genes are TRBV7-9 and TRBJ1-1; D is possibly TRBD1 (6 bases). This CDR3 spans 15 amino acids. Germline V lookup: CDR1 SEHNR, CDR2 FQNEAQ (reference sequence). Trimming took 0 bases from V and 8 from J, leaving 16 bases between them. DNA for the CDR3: TGTGCCAGCAGCTTAGCGGGGGGCCATCCCTCGGAAGCTTTCTTT. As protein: CASSLAGGHPSEAFF.

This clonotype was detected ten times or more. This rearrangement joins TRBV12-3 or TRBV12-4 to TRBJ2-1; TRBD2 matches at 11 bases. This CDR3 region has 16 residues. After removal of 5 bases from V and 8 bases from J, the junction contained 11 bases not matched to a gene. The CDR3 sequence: CASSPLAGGPGYEQFF. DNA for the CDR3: TGTGCCAGCAGTCCTCTAGCGGGAGGTCCCGGTTATGAGCAGTTCTTC.

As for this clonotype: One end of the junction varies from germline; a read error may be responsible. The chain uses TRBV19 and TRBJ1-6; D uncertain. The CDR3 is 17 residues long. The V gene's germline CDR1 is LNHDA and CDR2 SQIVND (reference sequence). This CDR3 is CASSSSTLGAYKSPLHF. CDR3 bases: TGTGCCAGTAGTTCGTCTACTTTGGGAGCTTATAAGTCACCCCTCCACTTT.

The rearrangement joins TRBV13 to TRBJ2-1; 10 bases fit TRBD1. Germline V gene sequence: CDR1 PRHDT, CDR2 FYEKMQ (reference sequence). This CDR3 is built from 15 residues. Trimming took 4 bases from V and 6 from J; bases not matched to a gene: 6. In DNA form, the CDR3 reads TGTGCCAGCAGCTCGACAGGGGGCGCCGGCAATGAGCAGTTCTTC. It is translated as CASSSTGGAGNEQFF.

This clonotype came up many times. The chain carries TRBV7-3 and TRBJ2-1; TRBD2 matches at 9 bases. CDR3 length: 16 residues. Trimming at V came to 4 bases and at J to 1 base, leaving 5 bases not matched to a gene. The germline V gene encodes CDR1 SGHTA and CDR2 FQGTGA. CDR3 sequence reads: CASSSNSGRSYNEQFF. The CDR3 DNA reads TGTGCCAGCAGCTCCAATAGCGGGAGATCCTACAATGAGCAGTTCTTC.

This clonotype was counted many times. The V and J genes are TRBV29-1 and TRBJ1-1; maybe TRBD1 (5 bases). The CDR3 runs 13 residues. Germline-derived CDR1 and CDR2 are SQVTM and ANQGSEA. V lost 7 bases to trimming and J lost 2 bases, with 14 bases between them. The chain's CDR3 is CSGNGGLNTEAFF. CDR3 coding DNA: TGCAGCGGAAACGGGGGACTAAACACTGAAGCTTTCTTT.

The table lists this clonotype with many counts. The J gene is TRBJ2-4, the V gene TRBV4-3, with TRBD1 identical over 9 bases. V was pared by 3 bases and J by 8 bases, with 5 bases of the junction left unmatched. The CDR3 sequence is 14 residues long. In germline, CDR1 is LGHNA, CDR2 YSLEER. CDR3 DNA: TGCGCCAGCAGCCAGGCCGGGACAGGGCACATTCAGTACTTC. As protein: CASSQAGTGHIQYF.

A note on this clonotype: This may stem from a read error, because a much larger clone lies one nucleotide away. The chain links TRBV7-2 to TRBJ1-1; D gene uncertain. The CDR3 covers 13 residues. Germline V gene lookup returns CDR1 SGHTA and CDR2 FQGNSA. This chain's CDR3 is CASSIRTVDGALF. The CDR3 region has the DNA TGTGCCAGCAGCATCCGAACGGTGGATGGAGCTCTCTTT.

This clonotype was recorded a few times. The CDR3 sequence is CASSITGWNSPLHF. The CDR3 DNA sequence: TGTGCCAGCAGTATAACAGGGTGGAATTCACCCCTCCACTTT. The chain employs TRBV12-3 or TRBV12-4 and TRBJ1-6, with TRBD1 as a possible D gene (6 bases). Between the trimmed V and J ends, which lost 5 bases and 7 bases, there was a span of 12 bases. The CDR3 is made up of 14 amino acids.